This T cell receptor beta chain was captured by sequencing in a study of shared clonotypes between healthy human individuals. Overall study context: Three plates each covered CD4 naive and memory; CD8 naive two, CD8 memory one.

The junction had 3 bases not matched to a gene; V was cut back by 5 bases and J by 2 bases. This CDR3 has 14 residues. From germline, CDR1 is SGHVS and CDR2 FNYEAQ. Naive-designated CD8 cells lacked CD45RO, were positively enriched for CCR7, and omitted terminally differentiated effector memory CD45RA+ cells. Clones were read by immunoSEQ multiplex PCR, and TCRdb kept only the in-frame ones, dropping some. The repertoire holds some 2.1 million clones, with about 95% as singletons. Sequencing was done on a sample of naive CD8+ T cells sorted from blood. The chain recombines TRBV7-6 with TRBJ2-1; 7 bases are shared with TRBD2. This TCR came from a man in his late teens or twenties in good health. CDR3 residues: CASSPAGPYNEQFF. The CDR3 nucleotides read TGTGCCAGCAGCCCAGCGGGACCCTACAATGAGCAGTTCTTC.